The 7 T cell receptor beta chains listed next were all sequenced from one sample in a study of T cells in Graves' hyperthyroidism and ophthalmopathy. There were TCR beta CDR3 regions amplified from RNA transcripts. HTBI primers drove first-round RT-PCR of the TCR CDR3. Each CDR3 protein is one row after TCRdb ran MiXCR on the multiplex PCR reads. The data hold a few hundred thousand distinct CDR3 sequences, with 20% observed a single time. The sample taken for sequencing was blood. The receptors were gathered from a young man with Graves' hyperthyroidism.

The J gene is TRBJ2-5, the V gene TRBV5-5; no clear D. The V end was cut by 4 bases, the J end by 5 bases, with 9 bases between. The germline V gene has CDR1 SGHKS and CDR2 YYEKEE (reference sequence). The length of the CDR3 is 12 residues. The CDR3 protein is CASSGMLETQYF. CDR3 in DNA: TGTGCCAGCAGCGGGATGTTGGAGACCCAGTACTTC.

This clonotype was detected ten times or more. This chain connects TRBV28 to TRBJ2-2; TRBD2 matches 8 bases. This CDR3 contains 15 residues. The germline V gene encodes CDR1 MDHEN and CDR2 SYDVKM. J gave up 2 bases and V 5 bases, and 4 bases lay outside the gene matches. In nucleotides, the CDR3 is TGTGCCAGCAGTCGGGAGGGGACCAACACCGGGGAGCTGTTTTTT. This codes for CASSREGTNTGELFF.

The V gene is TRBV6-1, the J gene TRBJ2-7; TRBD2 is a possible D gene (6 bases). The CDR3 length is 15 residues. V was clipped by 7 bases and J by 0 bases, with 16 bases between them. CDR1 and CDR2 (germline): MNHNS, SASEGT. DNA of the CDR3: TGTGCCAGCACCGCGGGGACCGAGCCCTCCTACGAGCAGTACTTC. This translates into CASTAGTEPSYEQYF.

Only a few counts were recorded for this clonotype. The chain links TRBV5-1 to TRBJ1-2; D ambiguous. V was shortened by 0 bases and J by 4 bases, with 13 bases between the two germline ends. Germline-derived CDR1 and CDR2 are SGHRS and YFSETQ. There are 15 residues in the CDR3. The CDR3 protein is CASSLAKGTLYGYTF. The CDR3 bases are TGCGCCAGCAGCTTGGCCAAGGGCACCCTCTATGGCTACACCTTC.

The sample holds many counts of this clonotype. The CDR3 loop reads CASSYSIVNTEAFF. In DNA form, the CDR3 reads TGTGCCAGCAGTTACTCGATCGTGAACACTGAAGCTTTCTTT. The V gene is TRBV6-2 or TRBV6-3, the J gene TRBJ1-1, with unresolved D. Trimming took 0 bases from V and 0 from J, leaving 5 bases between them. This CDR3 is 14 amino acids long. Per the germline V gene, CDR1 is MNHEY and CDR2 is SVGEGT.

This clonotype appeared a few times. Written as DNA, the CDR3 is TGCAGTGCTGGCCGGGGTGTTTCCTACGAGCAGTACTTC. This translates into CSAGRGVSYEQYF. The chain carries TRBV20-1 and TRBJ2-7, with D perhaps TRBD2 (5 bases). V gave up 5 bases and J gave up 1 base, with 12 bases separating them. Germline assignment: CDR1 DFQATT and CDR2 SNEGSKA (reference sequence). CDR3 length equals 13 residues.

This clonotype was observed at least ten times. J is TRBJ2-7 and V is TRBV9, with a possible D match to TRBD1 (5 bases). CDR3 size: 14 residues. CDR1 and CDR2 (germline): SGDLS, YYNGEE. With 4 bases removed from V and 2 bases from J, the gap between germline ends came to 13 bases. As DNA, the CDR3 is TGTGCCAGCAGCCTCGACAGCTCAACCTACGAGCAGTACTTC. This codes for CASSLDSSTYEQYF.